The next 30 T cell receptor beta chains were all read from a single sample in a study of OX40 agonist ivuxolimab in advanced cancers. TCRdb keeps only in-frame clones here, not all; method: immunoSEQ multiplex PCR. The data hold roughly 90,000 clones, with roughly nine tenths observed a single time. Specimen: CD4+ or CD8+ T cells sorted from blood, collected in a trial of the OX40 agonist ivuxolimab. The receptors stem from an adult with an advanced solid tumor such as melanoma, head and neck, liver or kidney cancer.

This sequence joins TRBV6-5 and TRBJ2-1; 11 nucleotides agree with TRBD2. The V segment lost 6 bases and the J segment 2 bases; nucleotides outside the gene matches: 3. This CDR3 contains 15 residues. Germline CDR1 reads MNHEY; CDR2 reads SVGAGI. The chain's CDR3 is CASRQGLAAYNEQFF. The CDR3 DNA is TGTGCCAGCAGGCAGGGACTAGCGGCCTACAATGAGCAGTTCTTC.

The J gene is TRBJ2-1, the V gene TRBV4-1; 7 bases are a match to TRBD2. Trimming cost V 4 bases and J 7 bases; bases outside gene matches: 7. Per the germline V gene, CDR1 is MGHRA and CDR2 is YSYEKL. The CDR3 spans 14 residues. CDR3: CASSPHGTKNEQFF. The CDR3 DNA sequence: TGCGCCAGCAGCCCACACGGGACTAAGAATGAGCAGTTCTTC.

The table lists this clone with a count of one. The rearrangement joins TRBV5-4 to TRBJ2-7; possibly TRBD1 or TRBD2 for D (5 bases each). V was shortened by 4 bases and J by 2 bases, with 16 bases between the two germline ends. Germline V gives CDR1 SGHNT, CDR2 YYREEE (reference sequence). There are 15 residues in the CDR3. The CDR3 DNA follows: TGTGCCAGCAGCGCACAGGTGAGAGGGCCCTACGAGCAGTACTTC. Translated, it gives CASSAQVRGPYEQYF.

This clone was counted a few times. This chain connects TRBV7-6 to TRBJ1-3; D unresolved. V was pared by 1 base and J by 2 bases, with 6 bases between. Germline V gene data show CDR1 as SGHVS and CDR2 as FNYEAQ. The CDR3 is 14 residues long. The CDR3 loop is CASSLGEAGNTIYF. The CDR3 coding sequence is TGTGCCAGCAGCTTAGGTGAAGCTGGAAACACCATATATTTT.

This chain uses TRBV4-1 with TRBJ2-5; D possibly corresponds to TRBD2 (5 bases). Germline CDR1 MGHRA, CDR2 YSYEKL. The V end was cut by 7 bases, the J end by 5 bases, with 8 bases between. The CDR3 spans 11 residues. CDR3 in DNA: TGCGCCAGCATGGGCGGGGAGACCCAGTACTTC. This gives the protein CASMGGETQYF.

V usage is TRBV5-4 and J usage is TRBJ1-1; TRBD1 aligns across 7 bases. This CDR3 contains 17 residues. Germline assignment: CDR1 SGHNT and CDR2 YYREEE (reference sequence). Trimming cost V 4 bases and J 5 bases; bases outside gene matches: 17. Written as DNA, the CDR3 is TGTGCCAGCAGCCCGGGGACAGTTTCATGGCCCAGGACTGAAGCTTTCTTT. Encoded protein: CASSPGTVSWPRTEAFF.

This chain links TRBV6-5 with TRBJ2-7; TRBD1 matches at 7 bases. This CDR3 spans 14 amino acids. CDR1 and CDR2 from the germline V gene are MNHEY and SVGAGI. J lost 6 bases, V lost 2 bases, and 7 bases had no gene match. The CDR3 is CASSYRRDSGEQYF. CDR3 bases: TGTGCCAGCAGTTACCGCCGGGACAGTGGCGAGCAGTACTTC.

The V call is TRBV5-4, the J call TRBJ2-2, with no clear D. Between the trimmed V and J ends, which lost 3 bases and 3 bases, there was a span of 0 bases. The CDR3 has 11 amino acids. Germline-derived CDR1 and CDR2 are SGHNT and YYREEE (reference sequence). The CDR3 DNA reads TGTGCCAGCAGCTACACCGGGGAGCTGTTTTTT. Amino acids: CASSYTGELFF.

The chain couples TRBV27 to TRBJ2-7; D possibly corresponds to TRBD1 (6 bases). CDR3 length: 14 amino acids. Germline loops: CDR1 MNHEY, CDR2 SMNVEV (reference sequence). V lost 6 bases, J lost 3 bases, and 15 bases lay in between. Here the CDR3 reads CASRPATGIYEQYF. The DNA of the CDR3 is TGTGCCAGCAGGCCAGCAACAGGGATCTACGAGCAGTACTTC.

The genes are TRBV7-9 and TRBJ2-5; D not certain. The germline CDR1 and CDR2 sequences are SEHNR and FQNEAQ (reference sequence). With 5 bases removed from V and 4 bases from J, the gap between germline ends came to 11 bases. The CDR3 totals 13 residues. The CDR3 sequence: CASSPRGPETQYF. CDR3 nucleotide sequence: TGTGCCAGCAGCCCCCGAGGCCCAGAGACCCAGTACTTC.

V is TRBV15 and J is TRBJ1-2; tentatively, D is TRBD1 (5 bases). V shed 3 bases and J shed 4 bases, with 12 bases lying between them. From germline, CDR1 is LNHNV and CDR2 YYDKDF (reference sequence). CDR3 length: 14 amino acids. The CDR3 DNA sequence: TGTGCCACCAGCAGGGGGGGGTCCCTCTATGGCTACACCTTC. Its protein is CATSRGGSLYGYTF. The complete variable domain, with remaining parts taken from reference TRBV15 and TRBJ1-2, reads DAMVIQNPRYQVTQFGKPVTLSCSQTLNHNVMYWYQQKSSQAPKLLFHYYDKDFNNEADTPDNFQSRRPNTSFCFLDIRSPGLGDTAMYLCATSRGGSLYGYTFGSGTRLTVV.

The chain links TRBV9 to TRBJ2-2; D call uncertain. Trimming took 2 bases from V and 5 from J, leaving 10 bases between them. The CDR3 is made up of 14 amino acids. From germline, CDR1 is SGDLS and CDR2 YYNGEE. The CDR3 region is CASSVSVETGELFF. For the CDR3, the DNA is TGTGCCAGCAGCGTTAGTGTGGAGACCGGGGAGCTGTTTTTT.

The chain uses TRBV19 and TRBJ2-5; D could derive from TRBD1 or TRBD2 (5 bases each). Germline CDR1 reads LNHDA; CDR2 reads SQIVND (reference sequence). This CDR3 has 14 amino acids. The ends were cut back, 11 bases at V and 5 bases at J, with 21 bases in the middle. CDR3 nucleotides: TGTGCCCTACGGCCTAGGGACCGTCGGGAGACCCAGTACTTC. This translates into CALRPRDRRETQYF.

V gene TRBV7-8 combines with J gene TRBJ2-7; maybe TRBD1 (5 bases). The V gene lost 2 bases and the J gene lost 5 bases, with 13 bases spanning the gap. This CDR3 region has 14 residues. Germline assignment: CDR1 SGHVS and CDR2 FQNEAQ. CDR3 sequence reads: CASSLYRYIDEQYF. For the CDR3, the DNA is TGTGCCAGCAGCTTATACAGGTACATAGACGAGCAGTACTTC.

Here the CDR3 reads CASSLGGSTLYEQYF. In nucleotides, the CDR3 is TGTGCCAGCAGCCTGGGGGGGAGTACACTGTACGAGCAGTACTTC. The chain joins TRBV5-6 to TRBJ2-7, with 7 bases lining up with TRBD2. The CDR3 runs 15 residues. Germline values: CDR1 SGHDT, CDR2 YYEEEE. Trimming removed 4 bases from V and 4 bases from J; junction bases left unmatched: 11.

The chain carries TRBV30 and TRBJ2-1; 7 bases align to TRBD1. The J segment lost 8 bases and the V segment lost 0 bases, leaving 10 bases of the junction unmatched. Per the germline V gene, CDR1 is GTSNPN and CDR2 is SVGIG (reference sequence). The CDR3 is 15 residues long. Here the CDR3 reads CAWSVRRGYFDEQFF. CDR3 coding DNA: TGTGCCTGGAGTGTACGCAGGGGGTATTTCGATGAGCAGTTCTTC.

This clone was detected only a few times. CDR3 sequence: CASSLPLGSGSFNEQFF. The CDR3 nucleotides read TGTGCCAGCAGCTTACCCCTCGGTAGCGGGAGCTTCAATGAGCAGTTCTTC. The gene calls are TRBV9 and TRBJ2-1, with 9 nucleotides matching TRBD2. Trimming took 4 bases from V and 6 from J; bases not matched to a gene: 14. CDR1 SGDLS and CDR2 YYNGEE come from the germline V gene. There are 17 residues in the CDR3.

The V and J genes are TRBV27 and TRBJ1-6; TRBD1 aligns across 9 bases. The CDR3 has 13 residues. CDR1 is MNHEY, CDR2 SMNVEV, per germline (reference sequence). V lost 8 bases to trimming and J lost 10 bases; unmatched junction nucleotides: 6. The CDR3 here is CASHQDRGSPLHF. The CDR3 DNA is TGTGCCAGCCACCAGGACAGGGGATCACCCCTCCACTTT.

A note on this clone: The same CDR3 arises from other DNA sequences in this sample as well. The chain is built from TRBV15 and TRBJ1-4, with 8 bases aligning to TRBD1. The ends lost 0 bases at V and 8 bases at J; junction bases unmatched: 2. Germline CDR1 and CDR2: LNHNV and YYDKDF (reference sequence). The CDR3 is made up of 14 amino acids. The CDR3 DNA reads TGTGCCACCAGCAGAGACAGGGGGCGGGAAAAACTGTTTTTT. Protein: CATSRDRGREKLFF.

The chain recombines TRBV7-6 with TRBJ2-5; unclear D gene. The CDR3 has 12 amino acids. Germline V gene data show CDR1 as SGHVS and CDR2 as FNYEAQ. V dropped 5 bases and J dropped 4 bases, with 8 bases sitting between them. For the CDR3, the DNA is TGTGCCAGCAGCCCCACGCTAGAGACCCAGTACTTC. This gives the protein CASSPTLETQYF.

This sequence joins TRBV5-1 and TRBJ2-7; 7 positions agree with TRBD2. The germline gives CDR1 SGHRS, CDR2 YFSETQ. V shed 1 base and J 4 bases; nucleotides not matched to a gene: 5. The CDR3 spans 14 residues. This CDR3 is CASSLLAEEYEQYF. The DNA of the CDR3 is TGCGCCAGCAGCTTGCTAGCGGAGGAATACGAGCAGTACTTC.

The rearrangement joins TRBV4-2 to TRBJ1-1, with D hard to call. The CDR3 has 12 residues. V was shortened by 1 base and J by 1 base, with 1 base between the two germline ends. From germline, CDR1 is LGHNA and CDR2 YNFKEQ. The CDR3 loop reads CASSQANTEAFF. CDR3 sequence (DNA): TGTGCCAGCAGCCAAGCGAACACTGAAGCTTTCTTT.

The chain couples TRBV7-9 to TRBJ2-7, with TRBD2 matching over 8 bases. The CDR3 runs to 14 residues. Per germline, CDR1 SEHNR and CDR2 FQNEAQ (reference sequence). Trimming at V came to 5 bases and at J to 4 bases, leaving 7 bases not matched to a gene. The CDR3 protein is CASSLGASGYEQYF. CDR3 bases: TGTGCCAGCAGCCTCGGGGCTAGCGGGTACGAGCAGTACTTC.

The chain joins TRBV7-2 to TRBJ2-7, with 14 bases identical to TRBD2. CDR1 is SGHTA and CDR2 is FQGNSA in the germline V gene. V trimming: 5 bases; J trimming: 3 bases; junction bases outside the gene matches: 3. This CDR3 is built from 15 residues. DNA for the CDR3: TGTGCCAGCAGCCTGGGACTAGCGGGGGTCTACGAGCAGTACTTC. This codes for CASSLGLAGVYEQYF.

The V and J genes are TRBV7-8 and TRBJ1-2; weak D call: TRBD1 (6 bases). Trimming stripped 5 bases from V and 8 bases from J, with 27 bases between. The CDR3 runs to 17 residues. Per the germline V gene, CDR1 is SGHVS and CDR2 is FQNEAQ. CDR3 DNA sequence: TGTGCCAGCAGCCCGACGGCTCCGACAGGAGGAGCGAGGGGCTACACCTTC. Translating it yields CASSPTAPTGGARGYTF.

The J gene is TRBJ2-7, the V gene TRBV7-9; D is ambiguous. V shed 5 bases and J shed 7 bases, with 9 bases lying between them. This CDR3 is 11 amino acids long. CDR1 SEHNR and CDR2 FQNEAQ come from the germline V gene (reference sequence). CDR3 DNA: TGTGCCAGCAGCGATTGGTGGGAGCAGTACTTC. Translating it yields CASSDWWEQYF.

J is TRBJ2-7 and V is TRBV21-1. TRBV21-1 is a recognized pseudogene. There are 14 residues in the CDR3. This CDR3 is CASSKRIGGYEQYF. CDR3 DNA: TGTGCCAGCAGCAAAAGAATAGGTGGGTACGAGCAGTACTTC.

The chain recombines TRBV10-3 with TRBJ2-3; 12 nucleotides align to TRBD2. Germline loops: CDR1 ENHRY, CDR2 SYGVKD. Trimming at V came to 2 bases and at J to 5 bases, leaving 8 bases not matched to a gene. CDR3 length equals 17 residues. This CDR3 reads CAISEKRLAGEQDTQYF. CDR3 in DNA: TGTGCCATCAGTGAGAAAAGACTAGCGGGAGAACAAGATACGCAGTATTTT.

The chain has TRBV30 and TRBJ1-2; tentative D call: TRBD1 (5 bases). This CDR3 is built from 14 residues. V was clipped by 5 bases and J by 1 base, with 14 bases between them. In germline, CDR1 is GTSNPN, CDR2 SVGIG (reference sequence). CDR3 sequence: CAWAPGTFNYGYTF. In DNA, the CDR3 is TGTGCCTGGGCCCCCGGGACGTTTAACTATGGCTACACCTTC.

The V gene is TRBV5-1, the J gene TRBJ2-7, with 8 bases that match TRBD2. Per germline, CDR1 SGHRS and CDR2 YFSETQ. The CDR3 totals 17 residues. V gave up 4 bases and J gave up 1 base; unmatched junction bases: 13. The CDR3 DNA sequence: TGCGCCAGCAGCCTGGGGGGTCTGCTAGCGGGTTCCTACGAGCAGTACTTC. It codes for CASSLGGLLAGSYEQYF.